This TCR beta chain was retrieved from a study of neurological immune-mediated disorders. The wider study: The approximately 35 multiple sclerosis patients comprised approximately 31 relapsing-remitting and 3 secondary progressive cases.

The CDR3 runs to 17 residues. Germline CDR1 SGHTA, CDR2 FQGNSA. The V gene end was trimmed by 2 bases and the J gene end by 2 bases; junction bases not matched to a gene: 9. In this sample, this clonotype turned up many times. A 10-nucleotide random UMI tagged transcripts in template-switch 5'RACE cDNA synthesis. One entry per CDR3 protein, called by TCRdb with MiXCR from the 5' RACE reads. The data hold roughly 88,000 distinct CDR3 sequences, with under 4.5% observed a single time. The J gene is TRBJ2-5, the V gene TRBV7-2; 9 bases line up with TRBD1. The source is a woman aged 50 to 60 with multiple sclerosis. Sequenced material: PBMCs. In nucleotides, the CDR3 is TGTGCCAGCAGCTTAAATTATCACAGGGGGCTTCAAGAGACCCAGTACTTC. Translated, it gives CASSLNYHRGLQETQYF.